Listed below are T cell receptor beta chains from one sample, sequenced in a study of CD8+ T cells in alopecia areata. Assay: immunoSEQ multiplex PCR; the TCRdb copy retains only in-frame clones and omits some. Altogether 210,000 or so clones are present, approximately 67% being singletons, with the ten largest covering roughly 1.2%. Sequencing used CD4+ T cells sorted from blood, obtained around week 42, from a patient treated with tofacitinib. These receptors were obtained from a human donor with alopecia areata. Each CDR3 is given with its conserved first and last residue. Fields, in order: J gene, V gene, D gene, clone size, CDR3 protein, CDR3 DNA. The D gene is left open where the match is weak. Expanded clones are given a class, and other clones once, few, many or no size at all.

>TRBJ2-7|TRBV30|TRBD1|NA
CAWSVLDRATYEQYF
TGTGCCTGGAGTGTATTGGACAGGGCCACCTACGAGCAGTACTTC
>TRBJ2-2|TRBV7-2|NA|NA
CASSLVLLAPGELFF
TGTGCCAGCAGCTTAGTTCTACTAGCTCCCGGGGAGCTGTTTTTT
>TRBJ1-5|TRBV15|NA|once
CATSRVVGARSNQPQHF
TGTGCCACCAGCAGAGTTGTGGGGGCCCGGAGCAATCAGCCCCAGCATTTT
>TRBJ1-4|TRBV27|NA|NA
CASSSQPRRGNEKLFF
TGTGCCAGCAGTTCCCAACCACGGAGGGGGAATGAAAAACTGTTTTTT
>TRBJ2-3|TRBV9|TRBD2|NA
CASSVLGGGSTDTQYF
TGTGCCAGCAGCGTACTCGGCGGGGGTAGCACAGATACGCAGTATTTT
>TRBJ2-7|TRBV27|NA|NA
CASRERTANPYEQCF
TGTGCCAGCAGGGAGAGGACAGCTAACCCCTACGAGCAGTGCTTC
>TRBJ2-7|TRBV5-4|TRBD1|NA
CASSVRQGNYEQYF
TGTGCCAGCAGCGTAAGACAGGGTAACTACGAGCAGTACTTC
>TRBJ1-1|TRBV29-1|NA|few
CSVGEAVAEAFF
TGCAGCGTTGGGGAGGCAGTGGCTGAAGCTTTCTTT
>TRBJ2-3|TRBV4-3|TRBD1|NA
CASSPSGQGFADTQYF
TGCGCCAGCAGCCCCTCCGGACAGGGGTTCGCGGATACGCAGTATTTT
>TRBJ1-1|TRBV6-6|TRBD1|few
CATLQGKGTEAFF
TGTGCCACTCTACAGGGGAAGGGAACTGAAGCTTTCTTT
>TRBJ1-3|TRBV27|NA|NA
CASSPRPGQGIKHTIYF
TGTGCCAGCAGTCCCCGCCCTGGGCAGGGGATAAAACACACCATATATTTT
>TRBJ1-1|TRBV5-1|TRBD1|NA
CASSLAHRGRNTEAFF
TGCGCCAGCAGCTTGGCCCACAGGGGGAGGAACACTGAAGCTTTCTTT
>TRBJ2-3|TRBV6-4|TRBD2|NA
CASSDSGGATDTQYF
TGTGCCAGCAGTGACTCCGGGGGGGCCACAGATACGCAGTATTTT
>TRBJ2-2|TRBV30|TRBD1|NA
CAWSEVSGGTGELFF
TGTGCCTGGAGTGAGGTATCAGGGGGAACCGGGGAGCTGTTTTTT
>TRBJ2-7|TRBV5-1|TRBD1|NA
CASRPGQGPYEQYF
TGCGCCAGCAGACCAGGACAGGGACCCTACGAGCAGTACTTC
>TRBJ1-1|TRBV29-1|TRBD1|NA
CSGDRGQTEAFF
TGCAGCGGCGACAGGGGGCAGACTGAAGCTTTCTTT
>TRBJ2-2|TRBV29-1|TRBD1|few
CSAGTVNTGELFF
TGCAGCGCAGGGACAGTGAACACCGGGGAGCTGTTTTTT